The next 13 T cell receptor beta chains were all read from a single sample in a study of beta chain features in type 1 diabetes. Isolated RNA was reverse transcribed in full, so expressed TCRB transcripts were sequenced. Produced via immunoSEQ multiplex PCR; TCRdb's table is partial and in-frame only. The table shows more than 150,000 clones, with just over 9% occurring only once. Sequencing input: central memory CD4+ T cells from blood. The origin of the receptors is a woman under 30 in good health.

This clone was seen a handful of times. The V call is TRBV29-1, the J call TRBJ1-1; weak D call: TRBD1 (6 bases). This CDR3 is built from 13 residues. Germline V gene lookup returns CDR1 SQVTM and CDR2 ANQGSEA. V lost 5 bases and J lost 7, with 17 bases in between. This chain's CDR3 is CSVQGRGFGEAFF. CDR3 in DNA: TGCAGCGTTCAGGGCAGGGGTTTTGGTGAAGCTTTCTTT. The variable domain in full, completed from reference TRBV29-1 and TRBJ1-1, reads SAVISQKPSRDICQRGTSLTIQCQVDSQVTMMFWYRQQPGQSLTLIATANQGSEATYESGFVIDKFPISRPNLTFSTLTVSNMSPEDSSIYLCSVQGRGFGEAFFGQGTRLTVV.

This chain links TRBV6-5 with TRBJ1-3; D uncertain. V was clipped by 8 bases and J by 0 bases, with 11 bases between them. The germline gives CDR1 MNHEY, CDR2 SVGAGI. The CDR3 contains 14 residues. Here the CDR3 reads CASAQSISGNTIYF. In nucleotides, the CDR3 is TGTGCCAGCGCACAGTCAATCTCTGGAAACACCATATATTTT.

The sample holds many counts of this clone. V usage is TRBV2 and J usage is TRBJ2-1; 10 bases match TRBD1. With V trimmed by 4 bases and J by 9 bases, 9 bases remained unmatched. Germline V CDR1 and CDR2: SNHLY, FYNNEI. The CDR3 covers 15 residues. The CDR3: CASSARQGAVSEQFF. As DNA, the CDR3 is TGTGCCAGCAGTGCGAGACAGGGGGCGGTAAGTGAGCAGTTCTTC. The variable domain in full, completed from reference TRBV2 and TRBJ2-1, reads EPEVTQTPSHQVTQMGQEVILRCVPISNHLYFYWYRQILGQKVEFLVSFYNNEISEKSEIFDDQFSVERPDGSNFTLKIRSTKLEDSAMYFCASSARQGAVSEQFFGPGTRLTVL.

To note about this clone: The junction departs from the called germline gene at one end, perhaps through a read error. The chain's CDR3 is CASSLETGEGRYF. CDR3 in DNA: TGCGCCAGCAGCTTGGAGACAGGGGAAGGTCGATACTTC. The J gene is TRBJ1-2, the V gene TRBV5-1; 8 nucleotides line up with TRBD1. The germline V gene has CDR1 SGHRS and CDR2 YFSETQ. The length of the CDR3 is 13 residues.

This clone was seen only a few times. V usage is TRBV6-6 and J usage is TRBJ2-1, with 7 nucleotides matching TRBD1. Germline CDR1 MNHNY, CDR2 SVGAGI (reference sequence). Losses at the gene ends were 6 bases for V and 8 bases for J; bases not matched to a gene: 4. CDR3 length equals 12 residues. The CDR3 here is CASSRTGDEQFF. CDR3 nucleotides: TGTGCCAGCAGCCGCACAGGGGATGAGCAGTTCTTC.

This chain joins TRBV30 and TRBJ2-4, with 9 bases lining up with TRBD1. This CDR3 comprises 13 residues. Germline V gene sequence: CDR1 GTSNPN, CDR2 SVGIG (reference sequence). V shed 3 bases, J shed 6 bases, and the junction held 3 bases outside the gene matches. The CDR3: CAWSPGQGNIQYF. The CDR3 DNA reads as TGTGCCTGGAGCCCGGGACAGGGAAACATTCAGTACTTC.

This clone has more than one count but fewer than ten. V usage is TRBV30 and J usage is TRBJ2-5; 8 positions agree with TRBD1. The J call may be incorrect, as the DNA end agrees better with TRBJ2-7. This CDR3 contains 12 residues. CDR1 and CDR2 (germline): GTSNPN, SVGIG (reference sequence). CDR3 region: CACQGASYEQYF. The DNA for the CDR3 is TGTGCCTGTCAGGGGGCTTCCTACGAGCAGTACTTC.

This chain connects TRBV11-3 to TRBJ2-5; the D is unclear. V lost 3 bases to trimming and J lost 6 bases, with 11 bases between them. The CDR3 covers 13 residues. Germline values: CDR1 SGHNT, CDR2 YENEEA. The DNA for the CDR3 is TGTGCCAGCAGCTTGGGTAGCATCAAGACCCAGTACTTC. Encoded protein: CASSLGSIKTQYF.

This clone was detected a few times. The rearrangement uses TRBV11-3 and TRBJ2-7; maybe TRBD2 (6 bases). The CDR3 has 14 amino acids. Germline values: CDR1 SGHNT, CDR2 YENEEA. V lost 3 bases and J lost 4, with 13 bases in between. The chain's CDR3 is CASSFSYGGYEQYF. CDR3 DNA: TGTGCCAGCAGCTTCTCCTACGGAGGGTACGAGCAGTACTTC.

The sample holds a few counts of this clone. The chain combines TRBV5-6 with TRBJ2-6, with D possibly TRBD2 on 5 matching bases. Trimming pared 0 bases from V and 0 bases from J, leaving 7 bases between. The V gene's germline CDR1 is SGHDT and CDR2 YYEEEE. This CDR3 contains 16 residues. The CDR3 is CASSLAGGSGANVLTF. In DNA form, the CDR3 reads TGTGCCAGCAGCTTGGCTGGAGGCTCTGGGGCCAACGTCCTGACTTTC.

This chain links TRBV9 with TRBJ2-5; 9 positions match TRBD2. This CDR3 has 15 residues. With 2 bases clipped from V and 3 bases from J, the junction kept 5 bases outside the gene matches. CDR1 SGDLS and CDR2 YYNGEE come from the germline V gene. The CDR3 region has the DNA TGTGCCAGCAGCGTTGGACTAGCGAGGGAAGAGACCCAGTACTTC. Translating gives CASSVGLAREETQYF.

This clone appeared a few times. The chain couples TRBV2 to TRBJ2-5; D is unclear. The CDR3 sequence is 13 residues long. Germline V CDR1 and CDR2: SNHLY, FYNNEI. V was shortened by 4 bases and J by 5 bases, with 11 bases between the two germline ends. DNA of the CDR3: TGTGCCAGCAGTGCCGCCCCGAGGGAGACCCAGTACTTC. Protein: CASSAAPRETQYF.

This clone was seen a few times. The gene calls are TRBV6-5 and TRBJ1-6, with 7 bases fitting TRBD1. This CDR3 spans 15 amino acids. Germline-derived CDR1 and CDR2 are MNHEY and SVGAGI. Unmatched junction bases numbered 4, after V lost 2 bases and J lost 6 bases. The CDR3 loop is CASSYRQGRNSPLHF. In DNA form, the CDR3 reads TGTGCCAGCAGTTACCGACAGGGTCGTAATTCACCCCTCCACTTT.